The clone carrying this T cell receptor (beta chain) showed up many times. MiXCR, applied by TCRdb to the reads, yields one record per CDR3 protein. The sample includes 3,000 to 4,000 distinct CDR3 sequences, 20% to 25% of them seen just once. This record comes from a study of lung T cells in sarcoidosis with Löfgren's syndrome. This receptor was obtained from a human donor with sarcoidosis (Löfgren's syndrome or another form), or a control subject (not recorded which). Sequencing was carried out using CD4+ T cells from bronchoalveolar lavage.

For the CDR3, the DNA is TGTGCCAGCAGCGTAGACGCGAGCCCGGCCACAGATACGCAGTATTTT. Translating gives CASSVDASPATDTQYF. The chain couples TRBV9 to TRBJ2-3; no definite D call. Germline V gene sequence: CDR1 SGDLS, CDR2 YYNGEE. V gave up 0 bases and J gave up 2 bases, with 13 bases separating them. This CDR3 has 16 residues. Filled out from reference TRBV9 and TRBJ2-3, the complete variable domain reads DSGVTQTPKHLITATGQRVTLRCSPRSGDLSVYWYQQSLDQGLQFLIQYYNGEERAKGNILERFSAQQFPDLHSELNLSSLELGDSALYFCASSVDASPATDTQYFGPGTRLTVL.